A selection of T cell receptor beta chains follows, all from one sample in a study of T cell responses to AZD1222 COVID-19 vaccine. Libraries were prepared by immunoSEQ multiplex PCR; TCRdb keeps only in-frame clonotypes and omits some of them. This sample has roughly 120,000 clones, with roughly 88% found just once. Here the sequenced sample was peripheral blood, taken on day 0 of MenACWY control vaccination. The origin of the receptors is an adult in good health. The CDR3 runs from the conserved cysteine through the conserved F or W. The order of the fields is D gene, clone size, V gene, J gene, CDR3 DNA, CDR3 protein. D genes are given only for firm matches. Clone sizes are given selectively: once, few, many, or a class where the clone is expanded.

-	-	TRBV5-1	TRBJ1-2	TGCGCCAGCAGCCAAGGGGTGAATACTCTCTATGGCTACACCTTC	CASSQGVNTLYGYTF
TRBD1	-	TRBV6-6	TRBJ1-5	TGTGCCAGCAGCTCCCGGACAGGGCGGGAGGATCAGCCCCAGCATTTT	CASSSRTGREDQPQHF
-	-	TRBV3-1/TRBV3-2	TRBJ2-7	TGTGCCAGCAGCCGCAGGGGAGCCTACGAGCAGTACTTC	CASSRRGAYEQYF
-	-	TRBV6-5	TRBJ1-2	TGTGCCAGCAGTCTAGGGGGGGCGTCGAACTATGGCTACACCTTC	CASSLGGASNYGYTF
-	-	TRBV7-9	TRBJ2-7	TGTGCCAGCAGCAAAGGGGCAGGGGGGGCCCCCTACGAGCAGTACTTC	CASSKGAGGAPYEQYF
-	once	TRBV27	TRBJ1-4	TGTGCCAGCAGCCCTAACAGGGCGAGGGGTGAAAAACTGTTTTTT	CASSPNRARGEKLFF
-	few	TRBV9	TRBJ2-2	TGTGCCAGCAGCCTCTACACCGGGGAGCTGTTTTTT	CASSLYTGELFF
-	-	TRBV27	TRBJ1-5	TGTGCCAGCAGTTTCGAGAGGGGCTACAATCAGCCCCAGCATTTT	CASSFERGYNQPQHF
TRBD1	-	TRBV3-1/TRBV3-2	TRBJ1-5	TGTGCCAGCAGCCATGCTCCAGGGACAGGGCCAAATCAGCCCCAGCATTTT	CASSHAPGTGPNQPQHF
TRBD1	-	TRBV19	TRBJ1-6	TGTGCCAGTAGAATGGACAGGGGGTATAATTCACCCCTCCACTTT	CASRMDRGYNSPLHF
TRBD1	-	TRBV9	TRBJ1-2	TGTGCCAGCAGCGCCGGTGGGACAGGAGAGTTCTATGGCTACACCTTC	CASSAGGTGEFYGYTF
TRBD2	few	TRBV6-2/TRBV6-3	TRBJ2-3	TGTGCCAGCAGTCGACGGACTAGCGGGGTTATAGATACGCAGTATTTT	CASSRRTSGVIDTQYF
-	-	TRBV6-5	TRBJ1-1	TGTGCCAGCAGCCGGGGCAGCCGTGGGACTGAAGCTTTCTTT	CASSRGSRGTEAFF
-	-	TRBV7-8	TRBJ1-2	TGTGCCAGCAGCTTAATTGGGGCGGATGGCTACACCTTC	CASSLIGADGYTF
-	-	TRBV6-5	TRBJ1-5	TGTGCCAGCACGTCAGGGTCAGGTCAGCCCCAGCATTTT	CASTSGSGQPQHF
-	few	TRBV7-2	TRBJ2-7	TGTGCCAGCAGGTCCGGTACGCGGGAGCAGTACTTC	CASRSGTREQYF
TRBD2	-	TRBV7-2	TRBJ2-3	TGTGCCAGCAGCTTATACGGACTAGCGGGGGGGCAGAGCACAGATACGCAGTATTTT	CASSLYGLAGGQSTDTQYF
-	-	TRBV15	TRBJ2-7	TGTGCCACCAGCAGAGAAAAAGGCTCCTACGAGCAGTACTTC	CATSREKGSYEQYF
-	-	TRBV7-2	TRBJ2-5	TGTGCCAGCAGCTTAGCAATGGGGAGGCGGGAGACCCAGTACTTC	CASSLAMGRRETQYF
-	-	TRBV7-3	TRBJ1-2	TGTGCCAGCAGCTTATCCGGAGGCATTGGCTACACCTTC	CASSLSGGIGYTF
-	few	TRBV6-2/TRBV6-3	TRBJ2-2	TGTGCCAGCAGTCTAACAGATGTGAACACCGGGGAGCTGTTTTTT	CASSLTDVNTGELFF
-	-	TRBV6-1	TRBJ1-3	TGTGCCAGCAGTGAATCTGGAGGGTCTGGAAACACCATATATTTT	CASSESGGSGNTIYF
TRBD2	-	TRBV2	TRBJ2-1	TGTGCCAGCAGTGAGTCTAGCGGGTTCAATGAGCAGTTCTTC	CASSESSGFNEQFF
-	-	TRBV29-1	TRBJ1-3	TGCAGCGTTGTGGAACAGACTGGAAACACCATATATTTT	CSVVEQTGNTIYF